Detailed here is one T cell receptor (beta chain). Its cognate antigen is unknown. V was trimmed by 3 bases and J by 6 bases, leaving 14 bases between them. CDR1 and CDR2 from the germline V gene are SGHRS and YFSETQ. The CDR3 is 14 residues long. These data belong to a study of T cell responses to AZD1222 COVID-19 vaccine. Study findings and constraints: Clonal diversity was possibly underestimated, and white British individuals and females predominated among donors. None of the repertoires were sampled until the peak T cell response had passed.

Produced via immunoSEQ multiplex PCR; TCRdb's table is partial and in-frame only. Here the sample spans around 140,000 clones, about nine tenths being singletons. The receptor comes from an adult in good health. J is TRBJ2-3 and V is TRBV5-1; D gene ambiguous. The sample consisted of peripheral blood, taken on day 0 of AZD1222 vaccination. In nucleotides, the CDR3 is TGCGCCAGCAGCTCGCTTGCTACAGCCGATACGCAGTATTTT. This encodes CASSSLATADTQYF.